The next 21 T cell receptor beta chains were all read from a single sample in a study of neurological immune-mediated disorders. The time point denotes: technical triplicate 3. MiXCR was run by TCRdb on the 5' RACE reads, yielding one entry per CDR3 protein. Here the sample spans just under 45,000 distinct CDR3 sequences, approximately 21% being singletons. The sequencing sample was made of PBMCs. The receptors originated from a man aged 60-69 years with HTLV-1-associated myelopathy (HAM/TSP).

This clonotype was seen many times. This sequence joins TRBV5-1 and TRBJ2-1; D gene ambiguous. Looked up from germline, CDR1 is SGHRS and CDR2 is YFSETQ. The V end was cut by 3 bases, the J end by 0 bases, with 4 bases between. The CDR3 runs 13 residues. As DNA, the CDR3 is TGCGCCAGCAGCTCGAGCTCCTACAATGAGCAGTTCTTC. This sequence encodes CASSSSSYNEQFF.

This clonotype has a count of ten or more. The CDR3 protein is CASSQGARSDTQYF. Written as DNA, the CDR3 is TGTGCCAGCAGCCAAGGGGCAAGGTCAGATACGCAGTATTTT. V gene TRBV14 combines with J gene TRBJ2-3; D remains ambiguous. The V end was cut by 1 base, the J end by 4 bases, with 9 bases between. This CDR3 is 14 amino acids long. CDR1 is SGHDN, CDR2 FVKESK, per germline.

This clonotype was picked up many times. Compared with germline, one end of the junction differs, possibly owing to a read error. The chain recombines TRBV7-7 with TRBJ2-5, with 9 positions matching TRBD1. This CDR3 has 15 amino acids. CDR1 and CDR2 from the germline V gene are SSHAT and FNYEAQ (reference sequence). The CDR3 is CASSPGTGISETQYF. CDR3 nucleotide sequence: TGTGCTAGCAGCCCCGGGACAGGGATTTCGGAGACCCAGTACTTC.

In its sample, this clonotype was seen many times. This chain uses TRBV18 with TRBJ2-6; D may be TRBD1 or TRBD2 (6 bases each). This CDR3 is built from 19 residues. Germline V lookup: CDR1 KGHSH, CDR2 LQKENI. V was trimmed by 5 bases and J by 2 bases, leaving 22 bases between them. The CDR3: CASSANPGQGGPGANVLTF. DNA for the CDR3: TGTGCCAGCTCAGCCAATCCGGGACAAGGAGGGCCTGGGGCCAACGTCCTGACTTTC.

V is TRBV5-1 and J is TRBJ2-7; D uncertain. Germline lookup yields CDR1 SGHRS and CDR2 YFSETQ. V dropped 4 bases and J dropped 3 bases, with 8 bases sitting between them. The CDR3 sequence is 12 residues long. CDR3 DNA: TGCGCCAGCAGCCCCGGAGTCTACGAGCAGTACTTC. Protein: CASSPGVYEQYF. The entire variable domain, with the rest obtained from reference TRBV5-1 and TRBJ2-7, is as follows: KAGVTQTPRYLIKTRGQQVTLSCSPISGHRSVSWYQQTPGQGLQFLFEYFSETQRNKGNFPGRFSGRQFSNSRSEMNVSTLELGDSALYLCASSPGVYEQYFGPGTRLTVT.

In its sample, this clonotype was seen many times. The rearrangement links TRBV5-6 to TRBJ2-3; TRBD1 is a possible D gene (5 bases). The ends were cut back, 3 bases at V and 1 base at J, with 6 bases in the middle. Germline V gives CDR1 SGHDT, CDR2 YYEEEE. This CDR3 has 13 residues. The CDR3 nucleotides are TGTGCCAGCAGCTCCAGGGGCACAGATACGCAGTATTTT. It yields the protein CASSSRGTDTQYF.

The CDR3 coding sequence is TGTGCCAGCAGTGAAGCATCGGACAGCTCCTACGAGCAGTACTTC. Its translation: CASSEASDSSYEQYF. The V call is TRBV6-1, the J call TRBJ2-7; maybe TRBD1 (6 bases). CDR1 MNHNS and CDR2 SASEGT come from the germline V gene. Trimming left V 0 bases short and J 0 bases short, with 9 bases between. CDR3 length equals 15 residues.

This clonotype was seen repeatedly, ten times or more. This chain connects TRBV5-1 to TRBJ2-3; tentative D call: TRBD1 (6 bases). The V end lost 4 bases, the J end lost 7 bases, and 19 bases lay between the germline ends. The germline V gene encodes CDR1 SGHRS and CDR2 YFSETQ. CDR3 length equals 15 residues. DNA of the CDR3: TGCGCCAGCAGCCCGGGTGTTGGGGGCGCGCATACGCAGTATTTT. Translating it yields CASSPGVGGAHTQYF.

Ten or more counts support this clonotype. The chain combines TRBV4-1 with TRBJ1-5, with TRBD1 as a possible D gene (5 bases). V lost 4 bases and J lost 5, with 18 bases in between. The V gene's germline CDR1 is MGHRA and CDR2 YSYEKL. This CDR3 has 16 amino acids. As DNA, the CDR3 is TGCGCCAGCAGCCCCTCCCCCGGGGCATGGTATCAGCCCCAGCATTTT. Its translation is CASSPSPGAWYQPQHF.

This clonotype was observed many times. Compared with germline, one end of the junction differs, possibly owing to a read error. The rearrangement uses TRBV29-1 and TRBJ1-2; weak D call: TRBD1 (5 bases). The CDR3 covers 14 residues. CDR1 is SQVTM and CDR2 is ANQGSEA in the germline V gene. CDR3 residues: CSVENPGTDLGFAF. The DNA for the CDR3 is TGCAGCGTTGAGAATCCCGGGACGGACTTAGGTTTCGCCTTC.

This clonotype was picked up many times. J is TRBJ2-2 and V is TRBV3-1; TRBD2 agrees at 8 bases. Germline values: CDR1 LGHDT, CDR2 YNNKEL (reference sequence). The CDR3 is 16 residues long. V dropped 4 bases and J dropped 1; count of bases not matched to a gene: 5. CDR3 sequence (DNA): TGTGCCAGCAGCCTGATGAGCGGGAGGAACACCGGGGAGCTGTTTTTT. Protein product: CASSLMSGRNTGELFF.

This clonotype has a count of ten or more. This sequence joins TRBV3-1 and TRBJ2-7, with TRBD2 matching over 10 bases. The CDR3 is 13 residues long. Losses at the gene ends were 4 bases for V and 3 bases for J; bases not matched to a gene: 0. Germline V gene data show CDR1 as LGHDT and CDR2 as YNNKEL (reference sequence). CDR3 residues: CASSRTSGYEQYF. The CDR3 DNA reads TGTGCCAGCAGCCGGACTAGCGGCTACGAGCAGTACTTC.

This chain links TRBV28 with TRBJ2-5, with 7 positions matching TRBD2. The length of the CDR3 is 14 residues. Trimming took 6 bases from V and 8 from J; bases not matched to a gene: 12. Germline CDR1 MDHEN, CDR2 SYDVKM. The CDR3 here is CASSSGTYLTTQYF. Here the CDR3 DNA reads TGTGCCAGCAGCAGCGGGACCTACTTAACTACCCAGTACTTC.

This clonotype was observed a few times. Here the CDR3 reads CASKDVSGTDTQYF. The CDR3 DNA sequence: TGTGCCAGCAAGGATGTTAGCGGGACAGATACGCAGTATTTT. V gene TRBV2 combines with J gene TRBJ2-3, with 7 bases matching TRBD2. Trimming removed 7 bases from V and 3 bases from J; junction bases left unmatched: 7. The CDR3 extends over 14 amino acids. CDR1 is SNHLY and CDR2 is FYNNEI in the germline V gene.

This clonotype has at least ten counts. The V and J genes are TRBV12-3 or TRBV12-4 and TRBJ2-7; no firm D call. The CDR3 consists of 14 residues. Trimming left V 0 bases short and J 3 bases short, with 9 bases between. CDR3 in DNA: TGTGCCAGCAGTTTAGCCAGCACGCTCTACGAGCAGTACTTC. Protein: CASSLASTLYEQYF.

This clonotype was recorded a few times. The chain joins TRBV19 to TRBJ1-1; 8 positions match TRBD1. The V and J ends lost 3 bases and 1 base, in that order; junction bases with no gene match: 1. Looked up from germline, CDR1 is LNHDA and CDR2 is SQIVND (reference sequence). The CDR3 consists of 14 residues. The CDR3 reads CASSMGQANTEAFF. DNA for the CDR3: TGTGCCAGTAGTATGGGACAGGCGAACACTGAAGCTTTCTTT. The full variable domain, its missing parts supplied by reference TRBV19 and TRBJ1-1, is DGGITQSPKYLFRKEGQNVTLSCEQNLNHDAMYWYRQDPGQGLRLIYYSQIVNDFQKGDIAEGYSVSREKKESFPLTVTSAQKNPTAFYLCASSMGQANTEAFFGQGTRLTVV.

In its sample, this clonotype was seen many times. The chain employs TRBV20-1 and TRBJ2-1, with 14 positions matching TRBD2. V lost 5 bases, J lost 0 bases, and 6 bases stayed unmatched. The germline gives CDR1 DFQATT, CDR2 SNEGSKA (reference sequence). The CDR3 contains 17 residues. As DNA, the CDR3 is TGCAGTGCTCTGGGACTAGCGGGAGTTAACTCCTACAATGAGCAGTTCTTC. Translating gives CSALGLAGVNSYNEQFF.

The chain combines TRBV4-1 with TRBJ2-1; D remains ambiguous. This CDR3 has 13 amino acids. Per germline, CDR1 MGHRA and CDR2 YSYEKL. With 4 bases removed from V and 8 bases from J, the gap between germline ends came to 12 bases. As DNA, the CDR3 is TGCGCCAGCAGCCCCTACCCCCAGGATGAGCAGTTCTTC. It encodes CASSPYPQDEQFF.

CDR3 nucleotides: TGCGCCAGCAGTTCGGACAGGGGGCGGATATACAATGAGCAGTTCTTC. It yields the protein CASSSDRGRIYNEQFF. The chain has TRBV5-1 and TRBJ2-1; 11 bases are a match to TRBD1. With 5 bases clipped from V and 4 bases from J, the junction kept 8 bases outside the gene matches. The CDR3 consists of 16 residues. The germline gives CDR1 SGHRS, CDR2 YFSETQ.

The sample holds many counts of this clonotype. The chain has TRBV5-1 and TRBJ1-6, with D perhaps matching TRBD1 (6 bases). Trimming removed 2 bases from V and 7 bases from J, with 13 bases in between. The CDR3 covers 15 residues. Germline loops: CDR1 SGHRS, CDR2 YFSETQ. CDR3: CASSLRTAPNSPLHF. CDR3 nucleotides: TGCGCCAGCAGCTTAAGGACAGCGCCGAATTCACCCCTCCACTTT.

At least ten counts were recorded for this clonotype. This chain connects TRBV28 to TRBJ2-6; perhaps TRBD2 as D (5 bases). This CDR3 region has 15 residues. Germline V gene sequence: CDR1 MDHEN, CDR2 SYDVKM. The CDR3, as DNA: TGTATCAGCAGTGTGGGGAGCTCTGGGGCCAACGTCCTGACTTTC. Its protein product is CISSVGSSGANVLTF. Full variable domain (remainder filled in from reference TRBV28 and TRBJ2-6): DVKVTQSSRYLVKRTGEKVFLECVQDMDHENMFWYRQDPGLGLRLIYFSYDVKMKEKGDIPEGYSVSREKKERFSLILESASTNQTSMYLCISSVGSSGANVLTFGAGSRLTVL.